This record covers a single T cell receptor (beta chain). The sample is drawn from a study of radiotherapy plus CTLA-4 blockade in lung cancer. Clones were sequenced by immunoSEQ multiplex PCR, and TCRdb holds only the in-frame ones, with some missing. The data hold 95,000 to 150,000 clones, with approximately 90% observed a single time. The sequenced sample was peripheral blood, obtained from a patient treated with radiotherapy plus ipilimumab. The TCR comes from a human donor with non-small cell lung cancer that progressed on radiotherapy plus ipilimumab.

CDR3 sequence (DNA): TGTGCCAGTAGTTGGACCCTAGGAGATACGCAGTATTTT. As protein: CASSWTLGDTQYF. This sequence joins TRBV19 and TRBJ2-3; D remains unclear. This CDR3 is built from 13 residues. V was pared by 5 bases and J by 5 bases, with 11 bases between. CDR1 is LNHDA, CDR2 SQIVND, per germline (reference sequence). The full variable domain, in which reference TRBV19 and TRBJ2-3 provide the parts outside the CDR3, is DGGITQSPKYLFRKEGQNVTLSCEQNLNHDAMYWYRQDPGQGLRLIYYSQIVNDFQKGDIAEGYSVSREKKESFPLTVTSAQKNPTAFYLCASSWTLGDTQYFGPGTRLTVL.